The 24 T cell receptor beta chains below come from one sample, sequenced in a study of cytomegalovirus exposure and HLA in healthy donors. PCR was performed using 60 Vbeta and 13 Jbeta primers. Produced via immunoSEQ multiplex PCR; TCRdb's table is partial and in-frame only. The table has about 120,000 clones, roughly 9% seen once. The sequenced sample consisted of PBMCs. Source of these receptors: a man aged 25 to 45 in good health and CMV-seronegative.

A few counts support this clone. The J gene is TRBJ1-2, the V gene TRBV4-3; 8 positions agree with TRBD1. The J segment lost 8 bases and the V segment lost 0 bases, leaving 5 bases of the junction unmatched. The CDR3 is 14 residues long. In germline, CDR1 is LGHNA, CDR2 YSLEER. The CDR3 nucleotides are TGCGCCAGCAGCCAAGATCAGGGGGCACGGGGCTACACCTTC. It encodes CASSQDQGARGYTF.

This clone has a handful of counts. The rearrangement links TRBV4-2 to TRBJ1-5; 7 nucleotides agree with TRBD1. The trim removed 0 bases at V and 6 bases at J, leaving 8 bases unmatched. This CDR3 spans 16 amino acids. Germline V gene lookup returns CDR1 LGHNA and CDR2 YNFKEQ. The CDR3 is CASSQDFTGDRQPQHF. CDR3 coding DNA: TGTGCCAGCAGCCAAGATTTTACAGGGGATCGTCAGCCCCAGCATTTT.

The rearrangement joins TRBV5-4 to TRBJ2-5; TRBD1 matches at 7 bases. CDR1 SGHNT and CDR2 YYREEE come from the germline V gene (reference sequence). Losses at the gene ends were 2 bases for V and 1 base for J; bases not matched to a gene: 2. CDR3 length: 14 amino acids. The CDR3 reads CASSLAGGQETQYF. DNA of the CDR3: TGTGCCAGCAGCTTAGCAGGGGGCCAAGAGACCCAGTACTTC. Full variable domain (missing parts from reference TRBV5-4 and TRBJ2-5): ETGVTQSPTHLIKTRGQQVTLRCSSQSGHNTVSWYQQALGQGPQFIFQYYREEENGRGNFPPRFSGLQFPNYSSELNVNALELDDSALYLCASSLAGGQETQYFGPGTRLLVL.

This clone appeared a few times. The rearrangement uses TRBV11-3 and TRBJ1-2; D remains ambiguous. The V gene lost 5 bases and the J gene lost 4 bases, with 8 bases spanning the gap. Germline assignment: CDR1 SGHNT and CDR2 YENEEA. The CDR3 extends over 12 amino acids. CDR3 residues: CASSQTPYGYTF. The DNA of the CDR3 is TGTGCCAGCAGCCAGACTCCCTATGGCTACACCTTC.

The table lists this clone with a few counts. The chain recombines TRBV12-5 with TRBJ2-1; 9 nucleotides line up with TRBD2. V trimming: 6 bases; J trimming: 3 bases; junction bases outside the gene matches: 6. CDR1 and CDR2 from the germline V gene are LGHNT and FRNRAP. This CDR3 has 15 residues. Here the CDR3 reads CASGSLAGIYNEQFF. The CDR3 nucleotides read TGTGCTAGTGGCTCCCTAGCGGGGATCTACAATGAGCAGTTCTTC. Full variable domain (missing parts from reference TRBV12-5 and TRBJ2-1): DARVTQTPRHKVTEMGQEVTMRCQPILGHNTVFWYRQTMMQGLELLAYFRNRAPLDDSGMPKDRFSAEMPDATLATLKIQPSEPRDSAVYFCASGSLAGIYNEQFFGPGTRLTVL.

The chain is built from TRBV29-1 and TRBJ1-2, with D perhaps matching TRBD1 (5 bases). The germline V gene encodes CDR1 SQVTM and CDR2 ANQGSEA. The CDR3 length is 16 residues. V lost 5 bases and J 4 bases, leaving 23 bases between the germline ends. Here the CDR3 reads CSVPLGPGGRIYGYTF. In DNA form, the CDR3 reads TGCAGCGTTCCCCTGGGGCCCGGGGGACGTATCTATGGCTACACCTTC.

The sample holds a few counts of this clone. This sequence joins TRBV7-3 and TRBJ2-5; 9 positions match TRBD1. CDR3 length: 16 amino acids. Germline V gene sequence: CDR1 SGHTA, CDR2 FQGTGA. The V and J ends lost 4 bases and 1 base, in that order; junction bases with no gene match: 7. Written as DNA, the CDR3 is TGTGCCAGCAGCTCGCCGGGACAGGGAGTCCAAGAGACCCAGTACTTC. This codes for CASSSPGQGVQETQYF.

This chain links TRBV11-2 with TRBJ1-6, with D possibly being TRBD1 (5 bases). The CDR3 extends over 16 amino acids. Trimming shortened V by 4 bases and J by 6 bases, and 16 bases separated the two germline ends. Germline lookup yields CDR1 SGHAT and CDR2 FQNNGV. In nucleotides, the CDR3 is TGTGCCAGCAGCTCGCCCGGGGGGGGAGGTAATTCACCCCTCCACTTT. Translated, it gives CASSSPGGGGNSPLHF.

This clone was observed a handful of times. CDR3 nucleotide sequence: TGCGCCAGCAGCCAAGGACAGGATCCCAACTACGAGCAGTACTTC. As protein: CASSQGQDPNYEQYF. The rearrangement links TRBV4-1 to TRBJ2-7, with D perhaps matching TRBD1 (6 bases). This CDR3 comprises 15 residues. V was cut by 1 base and J by 3 bases, with 13 bases left in between. Per the germline V gene, CDR1 is MGHRA and CDR2 is YSYEKL.

This clone was picked up a small number of times. Other DNA variants within this sample encode the same CDR3. The chain links TRBV7-2 to TRBJ1-2; no clear D. Germline V gene sequence: CDR1 SGHTA, CDR2 FQGNSA. V was trimmed by 1 base and J by 2 bases, leaving 5 bases between them. The CDR3 runs 13 residues. CDR3: CASSLDTNYGYTF. The CDR3 bases are TGTGCCAGCAGCTTAGACACCAACTATGGCTACACCTTC.

The rearrangement uses TRBV4-1 and TRBJ2-5, with D maybe TRBD1 (5 bases). The length of the CDR3 is 14 residues. Germline V gene data show CDR1 as MGHRA and CDR2 as YSYEKL. V shed 4 bases and J shed 5 bases, with 14 bases lying between them. The DNA of the CDR3 is TGCGCCAGCAGCCCTTGGGGCAGCGAGGAGACCCAGTACTTC. Its protein is CASSPWGSEETQYF.

This clone was counted only a few times. The rearrangement links TRBV5-4 to TRBJ2-7; 10 bases match TRBD2. V shed 0 bases, J shed 7 bases, and the junction held 7 bases outside the gene matches. Germline-derived CDR1 and CDR2 are SGHNT and YYREEE (reference sequence). The CDR3 is 15 amino acids. CDR3 amino acids: CASSLGLAGVEEQYF. CDR3 coding DNA: TGTGCCAGCAGCTTGGGGCTAGCGGGAGTAGAAGAGCAGTACTTC. Supplemented by reference TRBV5-4 and TRBJ2-7, the full variable domain reads ETGVTQSPTHLIKTRGQQVTLRCSSQSGHNTVSWYQQALGQGPQFIFQYYREEENGRGNFPPRFSGLQFPNYSSELNVNALELDDSALYLCASSLGLAGVEEQYFGPGTRLTVT.

This clone has more than one count but fewer than ten. The rearrangement links TRBV28 to TRBJ1-5, with 9 positions matching TRBD1. The CDR3 has 15 residues. The V and J ends lost 6 bases and 6 bases, in that order; junction bases with no gene match: 9. The germline CDR1 and CDR2 sequences are MDHEN and SYDVKM. Written as DNA, the CDR3 is TGTGCCAGCAGCCGAGGGACAGGGCACTCTCAGCCCCAGCATTTT. This translates into CASSRGTGHSQPQHF.

The chain couples TRBV5-1 to TRBJ2-1; D is uncertain. Trimming left V 1 base short and J 4 bases short, with 9 bases between. There are 14 residues in the CDR3. Germline-derived CDR1 and CDR2 are SGHRS and YFSETQ. The CDR3 loop is CASSLIQLYNEQFF. As DNA, the CDR3 is TGCGCCAGCAGCTTGATACAGCTTTACAATGAGCAGTTCTTC.

In this sample, this clone turned up a few times. J is TRBJ2-3 and V is TRBV5-1; 8 nucleotides line up with TRBD1. The CDR3 length is 15 residues. The J segment lost 0 bases and the V segment lost 6 bases, leaving 6 bases of the junction unmatched. Germline CDR1 and CDR2: SGHRS and YFSETQ. The CDR3 DNA follows: TGCGCCAGCACGAGGGACAGGTCTAGCACAGATACGCAGTATTTT. Residues: CASTRDRSSTDTQYF.

The table lists this clone with a few counts. The J gene is TRBJ2-7, the V gene TRBV27; possibly TRBD2 for D (5 bases). V was clipped by 2 bases and J by 3 bases, with 11 bases between them. Germline assignment: CDR1 MNHEY and CDR2 SMNVEV (reference sequence). This CDR3 has 14 amino acids. CDR3 DNA: TGTGCCAGCAGTTTAGGGAAAGGGAGCTACGAGCAGTACTTC. This encodes CASSLGKGSYEQYF.

The chain uses TRBV4-1 and TRBJ1-4, with 7 bases fitting TRBD1. CDR1 is MGHRA, CDR2 YSYEKL, per germline. The trim removed 0 bases at V and 1 base at J, leaving 5 bases unmatched. This CDR3 region has 17 residues. The CDR3 here is CASSQDAQGVTNEKLFF. The DNA of the CDR3 is TGCGCCAGCAGCCAAGATGCCCAGGGGGTAACTAATGAAAAACTGTTTTTT.

This chain joins TRBV9 and TRBJ2-5; 7 bases map to TRBD2. Trimming at V came to 0 bases and at J to 5 bases, leaving 4 bases not matched to a gene. The CDR3 loop spans 14 amino acids. Per the germline V gene, CDR1 is SGDLS and CDR2 is YYNGEE. The chain's CDR3 is CASSVVGGLETQYF. In nucleotides, the CDR3 is TGTGCCAGCAGCGTAGTGGGGGGGTTGGAGACCCAGTACTTC. Filled out from reference TRBV9 and TRBJ2-5, the complete variable domain reads DSGVTQTPKHLITATGQRVTLRCSPRSGDLSVYWYQQSLDQGLQFLIQYYNGEERAKGNILERFSAQQFPDLHSELNLSSLELGDSALYFCASSVVGGLETQYFGPGTRLLVL.

This chain joins TRBV4-1 and TRBJ2-7; TRBD2 matches 7 bases. Germline-derived CDR1 and CDR2 are MGHRA and YSYEKL. V shed 4 bases, J shed 4 bases, and the junction held 7 bases outside the gene matches. The CDR3 spans 14 residues. The CDR3 bases are TGCGCCAGCAGCCCTCCCTCGGGAGGTTACGAGCAGTACTTC. It yields the protein CASSPPSGGYEQYF.

This clone was seen a handful of times. V is TRBV5-8 and J is TRBJ2-7; 9 nucleotides line up with TRBD1. CDR1 SGHTS and CDR2 YDEGEE come from the germline V gene. Trimming removed 2 bases from V and 4 bases from J; junction bases left unmatched: 10. This CDR3 contains 16 residues. CDR3 sequence (DNA): TGTGCCAGCAGCTTTTTCCGGGACAGGGAGTCATACGAGCAGTACTTC. Its translation: CASSFFRDRESYEQYF.

The CDR3 nucleotides read TGTGCCAGCAGCGTAGGGGGACAGTTTTTTCAGCCCCAGCATTTT. This encodes CASSVGGQFFQPQHF. This chain joins TRBV9 and TRBJ1-5; 7 bases agree with TRBD1. V lost 0 bases, J lost 6 bases, and 6 bases stayed unmatched. This CDR3 comprises 15 residues. Germline V gives CDR1 SGDLS, CDR2 YYNGEE.

This clone was seen a handful of times. The V and J genes are TRBV10-3 and TRBJ2-7; 12 nucleotides agree with TRBD1. Germline assignment: CDR1 ENHRY and CDR2 SYGVKD. After removal of 7 bases from V and 6 bases from J, the junction contained 4 bases not matched to a gene. This CDR3 has 13 residues. The CDR3 coding sequence is TGTGCCATCATGGGACAGGGGGCCGGCGAGCAGTACTTC. The encoded protein is CAIMGQGAGEQYF.

The V gene is TRBV5-1, the J gene TRBJ2-1, with TRBD2 as a possible D gene (6 bases). The CDR3 length is 12 residues. Germline V gene sequence: CDR1 SGHRS, CDR2 YFSETQ. Trimming pared 6 bases from V and 10 bases from J, leaving 14 bases between. The CDR3 spells CASIGGRGEQFF. The CDR3 bases are TGCGCCAGCATTGGAGGGAGAGGGGAGCAGTTCTTC.

This clone was observed a few times. The gene calls are TRBV25-1 and TRBJ2-1; D is undetermined. The CDR3 is 14 amino acids. The V end was cut by 0 bases, the J end by 0 bases, with 3 bases between. The germline V gene has CDR1 MGHDK and CDR2 SYGVNS. The CDR3 loop is CASSEYSSYNEQFF. The CDR3 nucleotides read TGTGCCAGCAGTGAATACAGCTCCTACAATGAGCAGTTCTTC.